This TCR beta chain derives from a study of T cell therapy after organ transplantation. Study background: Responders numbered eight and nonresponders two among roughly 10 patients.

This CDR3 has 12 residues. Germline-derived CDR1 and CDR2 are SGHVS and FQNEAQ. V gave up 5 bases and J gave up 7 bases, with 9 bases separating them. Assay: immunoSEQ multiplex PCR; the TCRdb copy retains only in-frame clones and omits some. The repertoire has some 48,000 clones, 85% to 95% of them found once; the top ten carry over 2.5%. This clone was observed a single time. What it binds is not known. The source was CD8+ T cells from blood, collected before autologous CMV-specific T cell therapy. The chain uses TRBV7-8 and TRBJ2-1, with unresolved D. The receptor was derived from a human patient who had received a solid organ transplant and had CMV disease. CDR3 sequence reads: CASSKSGNEQFF. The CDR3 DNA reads TGTGCCAGCAGCAAAAGTGGGAATGAGCAGTTCTTC.